Sequencing of this TCR beta chain was carried out in a study of T cells after yellow fever vaccination. The sample holds a few counts of this clonotype. TCRdb re-called the 5' RACE reads through MiXCR, storing one row per CDR3 protein. The table lists some 400,000 distinct CDR3 sequences, around 6.5% of them singletons, with about 15% in the top ten. Germline assignment: CDR1 DFQATT and CDR2 SNEGSKA (reference sequence). This CDR3 region has 12 residues. V was cut by 6 bases and J by 3 bases, with 12 bases left in between. The receptor's source is a man aged 30 to 45 who received the YFV17D yellow fever vaccine. Specimen: PBMCs, collected 5 days after the yellow fever booster vaccination. J is TRBJ2-7 and V is TRBV20-1; D might be TRBD1 (7 bases). CDR3 DNA sequence: TGCAGTGCGGCGGGACAGTACTACGAGCAGTACTTC. Its translation: CSAAGQYYEQYF.